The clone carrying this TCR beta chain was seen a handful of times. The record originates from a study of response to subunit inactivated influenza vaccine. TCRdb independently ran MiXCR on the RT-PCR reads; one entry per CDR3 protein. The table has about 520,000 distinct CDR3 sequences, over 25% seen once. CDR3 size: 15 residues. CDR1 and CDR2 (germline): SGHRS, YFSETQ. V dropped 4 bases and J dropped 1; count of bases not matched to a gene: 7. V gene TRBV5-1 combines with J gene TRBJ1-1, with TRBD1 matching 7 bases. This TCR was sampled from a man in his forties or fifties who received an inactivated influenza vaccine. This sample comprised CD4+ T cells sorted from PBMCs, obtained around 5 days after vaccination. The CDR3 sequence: CASSGTVSGNTEAFF. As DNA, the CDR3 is TGCGCCAGCAGCGGGACAGTTAGTGGGAACACTGAAGCTTTCTTT.